The source of this TCR beta chain is a study of Graves' ophthalmopathy and Graves' hyperthyroidism. At the level of the study: Peripheral blood sampling preceded any treatment and occurred at initial diagnosis.

Findings and limits, study-wide: Blood also harbored most expanded thyroid clonotypes above 0.001 frequency.

Scientists amplified the TCR beta CDR3 regions from RNA transcripts. An initial RT-PCR round employing HTBI primers preceded a second-round multiplex PCR. MiXCR was run by TCRdb on the multiplex PCR reads, yielding one entry per CDR3 protein. The sample shows approximately 330,000 distinct CDR3 sequences, roughly a sixth of them seen only once. Regarding this clonotype: What it binds is unknown.

Per germline, CDR1 SGHTA and CDR2 FQGNSA. V was clipped by 6 bases and J by 7 bases, with 19 bases between them. CDR3 size: 14 residues. Other autoimmune diseases, uncontrolled infections, pregnancy or lactation led to the exclusion of patients. The chain recombines TRBV7-2 with TRBJ2-7, with D hard to call. This receptor was identified in an adult man with Graves' ophthalmopathy. The sample was peripheral blood. This CDR3 is CASSLWSETSEQYF. In nucleotides, the CDR3 is TGTGCCAGCAGTTTGTGGTCCGAAACCTCAGAGCAGTACTTC.